This T cell receptor beta chain emerged from a study of cytomegalovirus exposure and HLA in healthy donors. The primer mix had 60 Vbeta and 13 Jbeta primers. The method was immunoSEQ multiplex PCR; TCRdb's version includes in-frame clones alone and lacks a portion of them. The top ten clones hold 4.5% to 6.5% of a sample with nearly 100,000 clones, around 10% of them seen once. This clone was counted a few times. Its antigen is unknown. Study-wide results and limits: In a later analysis, donors in an Asian-associated ancestry cluster reportedly had fewer N-insertions in productive TCRs than the cohort mean. TCR beta sequences numbering more than 15,000 were associated with HLA alleles at 0.05 false discovery rate in a later analysis. For presence/absence analyses, sequencing depth was assumed to be roughly uniform across donors. Earlier results showed most TCR beta V segments being productive about 87% or about 30% of the time.

Trimming removed 1 base from V and 1 base from J, with 11 bases in between. The CDR3 length is 16 residues. CDR1 and CDR2 from the germline V gene are MDHEN and SYDVKM. This TCR was recovered from a man between 45 and 60 years old in good health and CMV-seropositive. The J gene is TRBJ1-5, the V gene TRBV28; D not resolved. Sequencing was performed on PBMCs. The CDR3 sequence: CASSLLPGKSNQPQHF. The CDR3 DNA reads as TGTGCCAGCAGTTTATTACCCGGGAAGAGCAATCAGCCCCAGCATTTT.